This TCR beta chain was recovered during a study of T cell changes during pregnancy in multiple sclerosis. This table comes from immunoSEQ multiplex PCR, and its TCRdb copy is limited to in-frame clones, with some not included. The repertoire holds about 92,000 clones, 85% to 95% seen once, with roughly 2.2% in the top ten. The trim removed 3 bases at V and 5 bases at J, leaving 3 bases unmatched. The CDR3 totals 14 residues. From germline, CDR1 is ENHRY and CDR2 SYGVKD. This receptor was obtained from a female donor with multiple sclerosis, enrolled in a pregnancy study. V is TRBV10-3 and J is TRBJ2-3, with 9 bases identical to TRBD2. The sequences come from peripheral blood, collected in the third trimester of pregnancy. CDR3 DNA: TGTGCCATCAGTGAAGTGACTAGCGGAGATACGCAGTATTTT. Its protein product is CAISEVTSGDTQYF.